These 5 T cell receptor beta chains originate from one sample sequenced in a study of cytomegalovirus exposure and HLA in healthy donors. Sequenced by immunoSEQ multiplex PCR; TCRdb stores in-frame clones only, minus some. This sample has 65,000 or so clones; over 85% occur once, and the top ten carry approximately 4.5%. Sequencing was done on a sample of PBMCs. The receptors were sampled from a man in his late teens or twenties in good health and CMV-seropositive.

V gene TRBV15 combines with J gene TRBJ2-2, with D tentatively TRBD1 (5 bases). The CDR3 runs to 18 residues. CDR1 and CDR2 from the germline V gene are LNHNV and YYDKDF (reference sequence). Trimming shortened V by 0 bases and J by 5 bases, and 19 bases separated the two germline ends. The CDR3 loop reads CATSRESLGQVRTGELFF. As DNA, the CDR3 is TGTGCCACCAGCAGAGAATCTCTGGGGCAGGTACGAACCGGGGAGCTGTTTTTT.

The chain couples TRBV2 to TRBJ1-6; 9 bases are shared with TRBD1. This CDR3 comprises 15 residues. V lost 7 bases to trimming and J lost 6 bases; unmatched junction nucleotides: 7. Germline CDR1 is SNHLY and CDR2 is FYNNEI. The CDR3: CASISDRGFNSPLHF. The CDR3, as DNA: TGTGCCAGCATATCGGACAGGGGATTTAATTCACCCCTCCACTTT.

This chain joins TRBV19 and TRBJ2-7; TRBD2 is a possible D gene (6 bases). The ends were cut back, 5 bases at V and 6 bases at J, with 14 bases in the middle. The V gene's germline CDR1 is LNHDA and CDR2 SQIVND (reference sequence). The CDR3 has 13 residues. The CDR3 loop reads CASSAGREAEQYF. The CDR3 coding sequence is TGTGCCAGTAGTGCGGGCAGGGAGGCCGAGCAGTACTTC.

This sequence joins TRBV19 and TRBJ1-2; D not resolved. The CDR3 is 15 residues long. The germline gives CDR1 LNHDA, CDR2 SQIVND (reference sequence). V was pared by 1 base and J by 0 bases, with 9 bases between. CDR3 loop: CASSIVAGTNYGYTF. In DNA form, the CDR3 reads TGTGCCAGTAGTATAGTGGCAGGTACTAACTATGGCTACACCTTC.

This chain links TRBV6-6 with TRBJ1-1; no clear D gene. The ends were cut back, 4 bases at V and 0 bases at J, with 6 bases in the middle. The CDR3 loop spans 13 amino acids. The germline V gene encodes CDR1 MNHNY and CDR2 SVGAGI (reference sequence). The CDR3: CASSLQLNTEAFF. The CDR3 nucleotides read TGTGCCAGCAGTTTACAGCTGAACACTGAAGCTTTCTTT.